This entry is about one TCR beta chain. A second PCR, run for 7 to 11 cycles, used a sample-barcoded 5' primer plus a J-beta primer mix. MiXCR, run by TCRdb on the 5' RACE reads, gives a single entry per CDR3 protein. The sample shows around 1,000,000 distinct CDR3 sequences, 25% of them seen only once. The sample originates from a study of blood T cells in healthy people across ages. The CDR3 consists of 11 residues. Germline V gene sequence: CDR1 DFQATT, CDR2 SNEGSKA (reference sequence). V was clipped by 8 bases and J by 6 bases, with 10 bases between them. This same sample was also taken into another study, of T cells of mothers and their children.

The TCR originated in a girl aged 2 to 9 in good health. Material for sequencing was blood. V and J are TRBV20-1 and TRBJ1-4; D remains ambiguous. In DNA, the CDR3 is TGCAGTTCCCCGTGGGATGAAAAACTGTTTTTT. Protein sequence: CSSPWDEKLFF.